Detailed here is one TCR beta chain. What it binds is unknown. This record belongs to a study of cytomegalovirus exposure and HLA in healthy donors. As for the donors, each was a healthy bone marrow donor. Overall study findings and caveats: A few of the chains that were CMV-associated were confirmed in vitro to be specific for CMV antigens. Common viral pathogens were later found to be apparently linked to several of the most significant clusters.

The PCR contained 60 Vbeta and 13 Jbeta primers. Original processing methods: Among the unique TCR beta chains that a later analysis counted, some 73 million in all, about 11 million were shared. Generated by immunoSEQ multiplex PCR, the TCRdb table keeps only in-frame clones and is missing some. That table gives V, J and clone size, and the DNA gave D and trimming. The sample includes fewer than 95,000 clones. Germline CDR1 reads MDHEN; CDR2 reads SYDVKM. The CDR3 is 11 amino acids. V lost 7 bases to trimming and J lost 4 bases, with 7 bases between them. The V and J genes are TRBV28 and TRBJ2-5; D is unresolved. Sequencing input: PBMCs. This receptor was obtained from a woman in her thirties or forties in good health and CMV-seropositive. The CDR3 region has the DNA TGTGCCAGCACCCTGAGAGAGACCCAGTACTTC. Translated: CASTLRETQYF.